Listed below are T cell receptor beta chains from one sample, sequenced in a study of neurological immune-mediated disorders. MiXCR, applied by TCRdb to the 5' RACE reads, yields one record per CDR3 protein. This sample carries fewer than 50,000 distinct CDR3 sequences, 11% of them seen once, and the ten largest clones take 3% to 5%. Sequencing was done on a sample of PBMCs. These TCRs come from a man aged 55-75 years with HTLV-1-associated myelopathy (HAM/TSP). Each CDR3 is given with its conserved first and last residue. A D gene is named only where the DNA matches it firmly. Not every row has a clone size; where given, it reads once, few, many or a size class.

d_gene | abundance | j_gene | v_gene | len | CDR3aa | CDR3nt
NA | many | TRBJ2-1 | TRBV9 | 13 | CASNPGGGNEQFF | TGTGCCAGCAACCCAGGGGGGGGCAATGAGCAGTTCTTC
NA | many | TRBJ2-6 | TRBV6-5 | 16 | CASSYGGMVRANVLTF | TGTGCCAGCAGTTACGGGGGGATGGTGAGGGCCAACGTCCTGACTTTC
NA | many | TRBJ2-2 | TRBV10-3 | 11 | CAISDTGELFF | TGTGCCATCAGCGACACCGGGGAGCTGTTTTTT
TRBD2 | many | TRBJ2-7 | TRBV7-2 | 21 | CASSLETGTSGRVALDYEQYF | TGTGCCAGCAGCTTAGAAACCGGGACTAGCGGGAGGGTGGCCCTTGATTACGAGCAGTACTTC
TRBD1 | many | TRBJ2-7 | TRBV29-1 | 14 | CSVGSGQGKYEQYF | TGCAGCGTTGGGTCGGGACAGGGAAAATACGAGCAGTACTTC
TRBD1 | many | TRBJ1-4 | TRBV27 | 16 | CASSLVRGTGGEKLFF | TGTGCCAGCAGTTTAGTCCGAGGGACAGGTGGCGAAAAACTGTTTTTT
NA | many | TRBJ1-1 | TRBV10-3 | 14 | CAISDGQANTEAFF | TGTGCCATCAGTGACGGTCAGGCTAACACTGAAGCTTTCTTT
NA | NA | TRBJ1-5 | TRBV20-1 | 15 | CSAGHGGGPDRPQHF | TGCAGTGCTGGACATGGCGGTGGTCCGGATCGGCCCCAGCATTTT
NA | many | TRBJ1-1 | TRBV20-1 | 12 | CSASRFGTEAFF | TGCAGTGCTAGTAGATTCGGGACTGAAGCTTTCTTT
TRBD2 | many | TRBJ2-1 | TRBV5-6 | 16 | CASSSDRTSGYNEQFF | TGTGCCAGCAGCAGTGACCGGACTAGCGGATACAATGAGCAGTTCTTC
NA | many | TRBJ2-1 | TRBV6-5 | 16 | CASSAPRASRKDEQFF | TGTGCCAGCAGTGCCCCACGGGCTAGCAGGAAGGATGAGCAGTTCTTC
NA | many | TRBJ1-2 | TRBV4-1 | 16 | CASRRGQGSFTDGYTF | TGCGCCAGCAGACGGGGGCAGGGATCTTTCACTGATGGCTACACCTTC
TRBD2 | many | TRBJ2-1 | TRBV11-3 | 20 | CASSLSFSVRGLAGRHEQFF | TGTGCCAGCAGCTTATCTTTCAGTGTGAGGGGACTAGCGGGACGACATGAGCAGTTCTTC
TRBD1 | many | TRBJ2-1 | TRBV20-1 | 17 | CSARPLGRDRGNNEQFF | TGCAGTGCTAGACCCTTGGGACGGGACAGGGGGAACAATGAGCAGTTCTTC
TRBD1 | many | TRBJ2-1 | TRBV5-1 | 15 | CASSLVGQGMNEQFF | TGCGCCAGCAGCTTGGTGGGACAGGGAATGAATGAGCAGTTCTTC